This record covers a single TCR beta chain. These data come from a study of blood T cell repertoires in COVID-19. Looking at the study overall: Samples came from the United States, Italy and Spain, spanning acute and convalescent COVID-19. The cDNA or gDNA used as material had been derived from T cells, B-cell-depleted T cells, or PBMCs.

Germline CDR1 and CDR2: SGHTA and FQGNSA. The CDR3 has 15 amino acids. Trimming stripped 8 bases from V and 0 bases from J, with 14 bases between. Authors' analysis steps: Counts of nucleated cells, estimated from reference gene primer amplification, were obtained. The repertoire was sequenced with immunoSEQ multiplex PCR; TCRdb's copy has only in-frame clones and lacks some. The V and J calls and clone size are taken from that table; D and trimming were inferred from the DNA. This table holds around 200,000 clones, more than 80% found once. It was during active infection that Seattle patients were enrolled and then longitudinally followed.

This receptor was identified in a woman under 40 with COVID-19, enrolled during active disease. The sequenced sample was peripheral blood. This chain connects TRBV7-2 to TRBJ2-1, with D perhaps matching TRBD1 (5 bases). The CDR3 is CASVVGVNSYNEQFF. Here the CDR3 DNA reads TGTGCCAGCGTGGTAGGGGTCAACTCCTACAATGAGCAGTTCTTC. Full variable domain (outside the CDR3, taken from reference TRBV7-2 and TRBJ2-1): GAGVSQSPSNKVTEKGKDVELRCDPISGHTALYWYRQSLGQGLEFLIYFQGNSAPDKSGLPSDRFSAERTGGSVSTLTIQRTQQEDSAVYLCASVVGVNSYNEQFFGPGTRLTVL.